Each of the 17 T cell receptor beta chains below was sequenced from the same sample in a study of T cell responses to AZD1222 COVID-19 vaccine. Clones were read by immunoSEQ multiplex PCR, and TCRdb kept only the in-frame ones, dropping some. The sample lists about 130,000 clones, roughly nine tenths occurring once. Sequencing used peripheral blood, obtained on day 0 of AZD1222 vaccination. Receptor source: an adult in good health.

The chain links TRBV6-1 to TRBJ2-1, with 7 bases matching TRBD2. CDR3 length equals 16 residues. Germline-derived CDR1 and CDR2 are MNHNS and SASEGT. V dropped 2 bases and J dropped 4; count of bases not matched to a gene: 8. This CDR3 is CASSELAVITYNEQFF. For the CDR3, the DNA is TGTGCCAGCAGTGAACTAGCGGTAATTACTTACAATGAGCAGTTCTTC.

The chain has TRBV23-1 and TRBJ2-6; D perhaps matches TRBD1 (6 bases). TRBV23-1 is given ORF status, its function remaining uncertain. Trimming left V 0 bases short and J 4 bases short, with 25 bases between. The CDR3 runs to 21 residues. The CDR3 here is CASSQSRIFDRQPLGANVLTF. The CDR3 nucleotides are TGCGCCAGCAGTCAATCGAGGATTTTCGACAGGCAACCTCTAGGGGCCAACGTCCTGACTTTC.

This chain uses TRBV6-5 with TRBJ2-7, with D unresolved. CDR3 length equals 11 residues. The germline gives CDR1 MNHEY, CDR2 SVGAGI. Deletions cut 3 bases from V and 7 bases from J, with 7 bases between. CDR3 nucleotides: TGTGCCAGCAGTTATGTGGGGGAGCAGTACTTC. This codes for CASSYVGEQYF.

The rearrangement links TRBV6-5 to TRBJ2-1, with a tentative D call TRBD2 (6 bases). This CDR3 contains 13 residues. Trimming left V 7 bases short and J 7 bases short, with 14 bases between. Germline V lookup: CDR1 MNHEY, CDR2 SVGAGI. The CDR3 region is CASNGSPGNEQFF. The CDR3 DNA follows: TGTGCCAGCAACGGGAGCCCAGGGAATGAGCAGTTCTTC.

The rearrangement uses TRBV19 and TRBJ1-2, with D possibly being TRBD1 (6 bases). Germline CDR1 LNHDA, CDR2 SQIVND (reference sequence). Trimming left V 7 bases short and J 8 bases short, with 23 bases between. This CDR3 is 15 amino acids long. The CDR3 here is CASIERGGASWGYTF. As DNA, the CDR3 is TGTGCCAGTATCGAGAGGGGGGGAGCCTCCTGGGGCTACACCTTC.

The rearrangement uses TRBV7-8 and TRBJ1-1, with 7 nucleotides matching TRBD1. V was pared by 6 bases and J by 5 bases, with 9 bases of the junction left unmatched. This CDR3 has 14 amino acids. Germline values: CDR1 SGHVS, CDR2 FQNEAQ. Written as DNA, the CDR3 is TGTGCCAGCAGATCTACAGGGGAGGGGACTGAAGCTTTCTTT. This codes for CASRSTGEGTEAFF.

V gene TRBV7-9 combines with J gene TRBJ2-3; 8 positions agree with TRBD2. The CDR3 sequence is 15 residues long. Losses at the gene ends were 3 bases for V and 4 bases for J; bases not matched to a gene: 6. From germline, CDR1 is SEHNR and CDR2 FQNEAQ (reference sequence). CDR3 nucleotide sequence: TGTGCCAGCAGCTTTTACGGGAGGGGTGCAGATACGCAGTATTTT. Translated, it gives CASSFYGRGADTQYF. The full variable domain, rest sourced from reference TRBV7-9 and TRBJ2-3, is DTGVSQNPRHKITKRGQNVTFRCDPISEHNRLYWYRQTLGQGPEFLTYFQNEAQLEKSRLLSDRFSAERPKGSFSTLEIQRTEQGDSAMYLCASSFYGRGADTQYFGPGTRLTVL.

This chain joins TRBV11-3 and TRBJ1-6; maybe TRBD1 (5 bases). The CDR3 spans 13 residues. Germline V gene data show CDR1 as SGHNT and CDR2 as YENEEA. Trimming left V 1 base short and J 8 bases short, with 6 bases between. CDR3 protein: CASSLGGDSPLHF. DNA of the CDR3: TGTGCCAGCAGCTTAGGGGGGGATTCACCCCTCCACTTT.

The chain joins TRBV9 to TRBJ2-1; D call uncertain. The germline V gene encodes CDR1 SGDLS and CDR2 YYNGEE. The CDR3 sequence is 14 residues long. V was cut by 0 bases and J by 7 bases, with 11 bases left in between. DNA of the CDR3: TGTGCCAGCAGCGTAGAGGGCCCGCATAATGAGCAGTTCTTC. Encoded protein: CASSVEGPHNEQFF.

The chain joins TRBV20-1 to TRBJ2-7, with D perhaps matching TRBD1 (5 bases). The V end was cut by 3 bases, the J end by 6 bases, with 9 bases between. This CDR3 has 11 amino acids. The germline gives CDR1 DFQATT, CDR2 SNEGSKA (reference sequence). The CDR3: CSARQGREQYF. CDR3 coding DNA: TGCAGTGCTAGGCAGGGTCGCGAGCAGTACTTC.

The gene calls are TRBV27 and TRBJ2-3; D unresolved. V was trimmed by 5 bases and J by 11 bases, leaving 17 bases between them. Germline V gene lookup returns CDR1 MNHEY and CDR2 SMNVEV (reference sequence). This CDR3 has 13 residues. DNA for the CDR3: TGTGCCAGCAGTCCCGGGCCCAGATATAGGCAGTATTTT. Protein sequence: CASSPGPRYRQYF.

This rearrangement joins TRBV7-7 to TRBJ2-5; no clear D gene. The length of the CDR3 is 14 residues. CDR1 and CDR2 from the germline V gene are SSHAT and FNYEAQ (reference sequence). Trimming stripped 2 bases from V and 5 bases from J, with 12 bases between. The CDR3 is CASSLYPPPETQYF. The CDR3, as DNA: TGTGCCAGCAGCTTATATCCCCCTCCGGAGACCCAGTACTTC.

The chain combines TRBV5-4 with TRBJ2-1, with 14 bases that match TRBD2. The CDR3 contains 16 residues. Germline CDR1 is SGHNT and CDR2 is YYREEE (reference sequence). Trimming at V came to 0 bases and at J to 6 bases, leaving 2 bases not matched to a gene. For the CDR3, the DNA is TGTGCCAGCAGCTTGGGGGGACTAGCGGGAGTCAATGAGCAGTTCTTC. It translates to CASSLGGLAGVNEQFF.

The rearrangement uses TRBV7-2 and TRBJ1-1, with 10 bases lining up with TRBD1. After removal of 5 bases from V and 5 bases from J, the junction contained 5 bases not matched to a gene. The CDR3 sequence is 14 residues long. Germline V gene sequence: CDR1 SGHTA, CDR2 FQGNSA. CDR3: CASSVGQGWTEAFF. CDR3 in DNA: TGTGCCAGCAGCGTGGGACAGGGGTGGACTGAAGCTTTCTTT.

The V gene is TRBV19, the J gene TRBJ1-5, with D possibly being TRBD1 (6 bases). Germline V gene data show CDR1 as LNHDA and CDR2 as SQIVND (reference sequence). The CDR3 has 15 residues. Deletions cut 6 bases from V and 7 bases from J, with 19 bases between. CDR3 residues: CASRAAGGRGQPQHF. CDR3 coding DNA: TGTGCCAGTAGGGCAGCCGGGGGGCGCGGACAGCCCCAGCATTTT. The full variable domain, in which reference TRBV19 and TRBJ1-5 provide the parts outside the CDR3, is DGGITQSPKYLFRKEGQNVTLSCEQNLNHDAMYWYRQDPGQGLRLIYYSQIVNDFQKGDIAEGYSVSREKKESFPLTVTSAQKNPTAFYLCASRAAGGRGQPQHFGDGTRLSIL.

V usage is TRBV5-1 and J usage is TRBJ2-3; 8 nucleotides match TRBD2. The CDR3 contains 16 residues. From germline, CDR1 is SGHRS and CDR2 YFSETQ. V lost 4 bases, J lost 2 bases, and 9 bases stayed unmatched. The CDR3 loop is CASSPLAGGLTDTQYF. CDR3 coding DNA: TGCGCCAGCAGCCCCCTGGCGGGAGGCCTCACAGATACGCAGTATTTT.

Concerning this clone: Germline and junction disagree at one end, which may indicate a read error. The chain carries TRBV7-6 and TRBJ1-3, with D possibly matching TRBD1 (5 bases). This CDR3 comprises 18 residues. CDR1 is SGHVS, CDR2 FNYEAQ, per germline. CDR3 residues: CASSLAGATGDSENTIYF. The CDR3 bases are TGTGCCAGCAGCTTAGCCGGGGCGACCGGCGATTCTGAAAACACCATATATTTT.